The entry below gives a single TCR beta chain sequence along with its context. The antigen remains undetermined. The sample comes from a study of cytomegalovirus exposure and HLA in healthy donors. PCR was performed using 60 Vbeta and 13 Jbeta primers. Here immunoSEQ multiplex PCR was the method, and the copy in TCRdb shows in-frame clones only, minus some. Of around 100,000 clones in the sample, around 64% are singletons; the top ten hold approximately 8.6%. This CDR3 spans 16 amino acids. Study-level points and caveats: V- and J-gene trimming of TCR beta was linked (in a later analysis) to a missense DCLRE1C variant. Most TCR sequences proved rare, with some public TCRs found in many donors.

The TCR comes from a man aged 25-45 years in good health and CMV-seropositive. The chain joins TRBV12-2 to TRBJ2-2; the D call in the table, TRBD1, was not verified against the DNA. TRBV12-2 is a pseudogene. Sequences were obtained from PBMCs. CDR3 loop: CASRPMDRVATGELFF. The DNA of the CDR3 is TGTGCAAGTCGCCCGATGGACAGGGTAGCCACCGGGGAGCTGTTTTTT.